The 28 T cell receptor beta chains below come from one sample, sequenced in a study of blood T cell repertoires in COVID-19. This table comes from immunoSEQ multiplex PCR, and its TCRdb copy is limited to in-frame clones, with some not included. The table includes approximately 31,000 clones, approximately 90% detected once. The material sequenced was peripheral blood. The receptors shown here come from a man between 60 and 75 years old with acute or convalescent COVID-19.

The chain recombines TRBV5-1 with TRBJ2-3, with D possibly being TRBD2 (6 bases). CDR3 length: 15 amino acids. Germline assignment: CDR1 SGHRS and CDR2 YFSETQ. Trimming shortened V by 5 bases and J by 0 bases, and 13 bases separated the two germline ends. For the CDR3, the DNA is TGCGCCAGCAGGGCTAGCGCCTATAGCACAGATACGCAGTATTTT. Encoded protein: CASRASAYSTDTQYF.

The rearrangement uses TRBV14 and TRBJ2-2; a weak D match, TRBD1 (6 bases). The CDR3 spans 18 residues. The ends were cut back, 1 base at V and 0 bases at J, with 15 bases in the middle. Germline V gives CDR1 SGHDN, CDR2 FVKESK. In DNA form, the CDR3 reads TGTGCCAGCAGCCAAGGGGGCAGGGGATCTCCGAACACCGGGGAGCTGTTTTTT. It translates to CASSQGGRGSPNTGELFF.

The chain recombines TRBV19 with TRBJ2-2, with 7 bases fitting TRBD1. Per the germline V gene, CDR1 is LNHDA and CDR2 is SQIVND (reference sequence). J lost 6 bases, V lost 3 bases, and 7 bases had no gene match. The CDR3 has 15 residues. The CDR3 bases are TGTGCCAGTAGTATCGTAGGGGGCCGATCCGGGGAGCTGTTTTTT. Its translation is CASSIVGGRSGELFF.

The V and J genes are TRBV4-2 and TRBJ2-2; D ambiguous. There are 13 residues in the CDR3. Germline assignment: CDR1 LGHNA and CDR2 YNFKEQ. Deletions cut 0 bases from V and 8 bases from J, with 7 bases between. The CDR3 DNA reads TGTGCCAGCAGCCAAGATGGGCCGGGGGAGCTGTTTTTT. Its protein is CASSQDGPGELFF.

This clone was seen once. The chain joins TRBV2 to TRBJ2-3; 10 nucleotides align to TRBD2. V shed 2 bases and J 10 bases; nucleotides not matched to a gene: 6. The CDR3 is 14 residues long. CDR1 and CDR2 from the germline V gene are SNHLY and FYNNEI. CDR3 nucleotides: TGTGCCAGCAGTGAATTTAGAGGGACTAGCGCGCAGTATTTT. It specifies CASSEFRGTSAQYF.

The chain carries TRBV28 and TRBJ1-6; D ambiguous. The CDR3 is 14 residues long. Germline V gives CDR1 MDHEN, CDR2 SYDVKM. Between the trimmed V and J ends, which lost 6 bases and 4 bases, there was a span of 10 bases. The CDR3 loop is CASRGREYNSPLHF. As DNA, the CDR3 is TGTGCCAGCAGGGGGAGAGAGTATAATTCACCCCTCCACTTT.

The chain is built from TRBV7-2 and TRBJ1-1; 10 bases fit TRBD1. Germline values: CDR1 SGHTA, CDR2 FQGNSA. V shed 2 bases, J shed 1 base, and the junction held 7 bases outside the gene matches. The CDR3 length is 17 residues. Here the CDR3 reads CASSLQDRGRGNTEAFF. CDR3 DNA: TGTGCCAGCAGCTTACAAGACAGGGGGCGTGGGAACACTGAAGCTTTCTTT.

The chain uses TRBV4-1 and TRBJ2-7; D unclear. CDR1 and CDR2 (germline): MGHRA, YSYEKL. The CDR3 consists of 15 residues. Trimming stripped 4 bases from V and 0 bases from J, with 13 bases between. CDR3 nucleotide sequence: TGCGCCAGCAGCCCCACGGCGGTCGACTCCTACGAGCAGTACGTC. Its translation: CASSPTAVDSYEQYV.

This sequence joins TRBV2 and TRBJ1-1; unclear D gene. Trimming removed 2 bases from V and 3 bases from J, with 7 bases in between. This CDR3 has 13 amino acids. From germline, CDR1 is SNHLY and CDR2 FYNNEI. This chain's CDR3 is CASSEKGDTEAFF. The CDR3 DNA is TGTGCCAGCAGTGAAAAGGGAGACACTGAAGCTTTCTTT.

The gene calls are TRBV14 and TRBJ2-7; 7 bases align to TRBD1. The CDR3 runs 15 residues. V lost 9 bases, J lost 2 bases, and 13 bases stayed unmatched. Germline CDR1 is SGHDN and CDR2 is FVKESK. CDR3 in DNA: TGTGCCAGGACACCGTGGACAGGAGCACCCTACGAGCAGTACGTC. This encodes CARTPWTGAPYEQYV.

The gene calls are TRBV5-8 and TRBJ1-2; D remains unclear. Germline lookup yields CDR1 SGHTS and CDR2 YDEGEE. The CDR3 consists of 14 residues. The V end lost 0 bases, the J end lost 2 bases, and 8 bases lay between the germline ends. The CDR3 sequence is CASSLAGRNYGYTF. The DNA for the CDR3 is TGTGCCAGCAGCTTGGCCGGGAGGAACTATGGCTACACCTTC.

The rearrangement links TRBV12-3 or TRBV12-4 to TRBJ1-2; tentatively, D is TRBD1 (5 bases). This CDR3 is 13 amino acids long. Trimming took off 5 bases at V and 1 base at J, with 8 bases between the two ends. CDR3 bases: TGTGCCAGCAGTCAGGACATTAACTATGGCTACACCTTC. Its translation is CASSQDINYGYTF.

The chain recombines TRBV19 with TRBJ1-2; D perhaps matches TRBD1 (6 bases). This CDR3 has 15 amino acids. Trimming took 3 bases from V and 1 from J, leaving 12 bases between them. Germline CDR1 reads LNHDA; CDR2 reads SQIVND (reference sequence). As DNA, the CDR3 is TGTGCCAGTAGTATCTCCGGGACAATTAACTATGGCTACACCTTC. As protein: CASSISGTINYGYTF.

The chain carries TRBV4-3 and TRBJ1-6; D perhaps matches TRBD1 (5 bases). Trimming took off 3 bases at V and 6 bases at J, with 12 bases between the two ends. CDR1 is LGHNA, CDR2 YSLEER, per germline. This CDR3 is built from 15 residues. The CDR3 loop is CASSQRTGVNSPLHF. The DNA of the CDR3 is TGCGCCAGCAGCCAGCGAACGGGGGTTAATTCACCCCTCCACTTT.

This chain joins TRBV11-2 and TRBJ2-5, with 7 nucleotides matching TRBD1. The CDR3 has 16 residues. The germline V gene encodes CDR1 SGHAT and CDR2 FQNNGV. V trimming: 5 bases; J trimming: 3 bases; junction bases outside the gene matches: 12. Here the CDR3 DNA reads TGTGCCAGCAGCCCTGGATGGGACAGCAGAAAAGAGACCCAGTACTTC. Translation: CASSPGWDSRKETQYF.

The sample holds one count of this clone. J is TRBJ2-3 and V is TRBV5-1; no clear D gene. V dropped 0 bases and J dropped 2 bases, with 7 bases sitting between them. This CDR3 has 14 residues. Germline assignment: CDR1 SGHRS and CDR2 YFSETQ. The CDR3 sequence is CASSLVDITDTQYF. CDR3 nucleotide sequence: TGCGCCAGCAGCTTGGTCGACATCACAGATACGCAGTATTTT.

This chain links TRBV5-4 with TRBJ1-4; D ambiguous. The CDR3 runs 16 residues. The V and J ends lost 4 bases and 5 bases respectively, with 18 bases between them. In germline, CDR1 is SGHNT, CDR2 YYREEE (reference sequence). CDR3 residues: CASSPEAASKNEKLFF. CDR3 nucleotide sequence: TGTGCCAGCAGCCCGGAGGCAGCCAGCAAAAATGAAAAACTGTTTTTT.

The genes are TRBV7-2 and TRBJ2-5, with 8 bases identical to TRBD2. The CDR3 has 16 amino acids. With 5 bases clipped from V and 7 bases from J, the junction kept 15 bases outside the gene matches. Germline V gene data show CDR1 as SGHTA and CDR2 as FQGNSA. CDR3 in amino acids: CASSIGGAGDPGTQYF. CDR3 nucleotide sequence: TGTGCCAGCAGCATAGGGGGAGCGGGAGACCCGGGGACCCAGTACTTC.

The rearrangement links TRBV28 to TRBJ1-5; 7 bases map to TRBD1. The germline gives CDR1 MDHEN, CDR2 SYDVKM. With V trimmed by 4 bases and J by 6 bases, 3 bases remained unmatched. This CDR3 has 13 residues. CDR3 loop: CASSSTGSQPQHF. In DNA, the CDR3 is TGTGCCAGCAGTTCGACAGGGAGTCAGCCCCAGCATTTT.

The chain carries TRBV10-3 and TRBJ1-2; 7 nucleotides line up with TRBD1. V shed 3 bases, J shed 8 bases, and the junction held 9 bases outside the gene matches. The CDR3 has 14 residues. Germline V lookup: CDR1 ENHRY, CDR2 SYGVKD. The CDR3 nucleotides read TGTGCCATCAGTGAAACACAGGGGTTGTGGGGCTACACCTTC. This sequence encodes CAISETQGLWGYTF.

The genes are TRBV29-1 and TRBJ2-1, with a tentative D call TRBD1 (5 bases). This CDR3 contains 12 residues. Trimming pared 4 bases from V and 12 bases from J, leaving 16 bases between. In germline, CDR1 is SQVTM, CDR2 ANQGSEA. The CDR3 spells CSVGTTPQWQFF. The CDR3 bases are TGCAGCGTTGGGACAACCCCTCAATGGCAGTTCTTC.

V gene TRBV21-1 combines with J gene TRBJ1-4. TRBV21-1 corresponds to a pseudogene. There are 17 residues in the CDR3. CDR3 protein: CASRKTGGMALNEKLFF. The CDR3 DNA sequence: TGTGCCAGCAGGAAAACTGGCGGGATGGCCCTTAATGAAAAACTGTTTTTT.

The chain has TRBV12-5 and TRBJ1-5; 9 nucleotides match TRBD1. Trimming cost V 5 bases and J 3 bases; bases outside gene matches: 5. The CDR3 extends over 15 amino acids. Germline CDR1 is LGHNT and CDR2 is FRNRAP. The CDR3 region has the DNA TGTGCTAGTGGTCCCCGGACAGGGGACAATCAGCCCCAGCATTTT. It is translated as CASGPRTGDNQPQHF.

The chain joins TRBV27 to TRBJ1-4; a possible D gene is TRBD1 (6 bases). The germline V gene encodes CDR1 MNHEY and CDR2 SMNVEV (reference sequence). V shed 6 bases and J shed 4 bases, with 15 bases lying between them. The CDR3 length is 15 residues. The DNA for the CDR3 is TGTGCCAGCAGGCTGCCGGGACAAAGTAATGAAAAACTGTTTTTT. It translates to CASRLPGQSNEKLFF.

The CDR3 loop reads CASSLSAGALGYNEQFF. CDR3 sequence (DNA): TGTGCCAGCAGTCTCTCAGCGGGAGCGCTTGGGTACAATGAGCAGTTCTTC. The chain carries TRBV27 and TRBJ2-1; 8 nucleotides line up with TRBD2. Germline V gene sequence: CDR1 MNHEY, CDR2 SMNVEV (reference sequence). The CDR3 has 17 residues. The V and J ends lost 5 bases and 4 bases, in that order; junction bases with no gene match: 13.

There are a few counts of this clone. The chain uses TRBV11-2 and TRBJ1-1; 7 bases fit TRBD1. The CDR3 contains 16 residues. The V gene's germline CDR1 is SGHAT and CDR2 FQNNGV. The V and J ends lost 5 bases and 1 base, in that order; junction bases with no gene match: 10. CDR3 loop: CASSNLRQGGNTEAFF. CDR3 sequence (DNA): TGTGCCAGCAGCAACCTCCGACAGGGAGGGAACACTGAAGCTTTCTTT.

The chain joins TRBV14 to TRBJ2-3; no definite D call. Per germline, CDR1 SGHDN and CDR2 FVKESK. The germline V and J ends were trimmed by 3 bases and 2 bases, with 21 bases remaining between them. This CDR3 has 18 residues. CDR3 DNA sequence: TGTGCCAGCAGCCACTATTTTTCCCCAGGTTCTAACACAGATACGCAGTATTTT. As protein: CASSHYFSPGSNTDTQYF.

The chain couples TRBV7-3 to TRBJ2-1, with 8 bases matching TRBD1. The CDR3 totals 13 residues. V lost 5 bases, J lost 8 bases, and 5 bases stayed unmatched. CDR1 is SGHTA, CDR2 FQGTGA, per germline. CDR3 loop: CASSPQTGDEQFF. The CDR3 DNA reads as TGTGCCAGCAGCCCACAGACAGGGGATGAGCAGTTCTTC.